The 21 T cell receptor beta chains listed next were all sequenced from one sample in a study of blood T cell repertoires in COVID-19. TCRdb keeps only in-frame clones here, not all; method: immunoSEQ multiplex PCR. This sample has about 94,000 clones; more than 75% occur once, and the top ten carry roughly 5%. Specimen: peripheral blood. The receptors originated from a woman aged 80 or over with acute or convalescent COVID-19.

The chain recombines TRBV15 with TRBJ1-2; TRBD1 agrees at 7 bases. Germline loops: CDR1 LNHNV, CDR2 YYDKDF (reference sequence). Trimming cost V 3 bases and J 1 base; bases outside gene matches: 2. The CDR3 covers 14 residues. The CDR3 is CATSSGDSNYGYTF. DNA of the CDR3: TGTGCCACCAGCAGCGGGGACAGTAACTATGGCTACACCTTC.

As DNA, the CDR3 is TGCGCCAGCAGCTTAGAAGCGGGGATTCTCTACGAGCAGTACTTC. It translates to CASSLEAGILYEQYF. The J gene is TRBJ2-7, the V gene TRBV5-1; TRBD2 matches at 7 bases. The CDR3 totals 15 residues. Germline CDR1 is SGHRS and CDR2 is YFSETQ. Germline trimming cut 2 bases from V and 3 bases from J; bases unmatched to any gene: 8.

The chain recombines TRBV7-9 with TRBJ1-6; no clear D gene. This CDR3 region has 13 residues. V was trimmed by 10 bases and J by 6 bases, leaving 13 bases between them. Germline V gene sequence: CDR1 SEHNR, CDR2 FQNEAQ (reference sequence). CDR3 sequence: CATSPGGNSPLHF. In DNA form, the CDR3 reads TGTGCCACATCCCCTGGAGGTAATTCACCCCTCCACTTT.

This chain uses TRBV5-4 with TRBJ1-2; 10 bases match TRBD1. V gave up 3 bases and J gave up 8 bases; unmatched junction bases: 7. The CDR3 consists of 14 residues. Per the germline V gene, CDR1 is SGHNT and CDR2 is YYREEE (reference sequence). In nucleotides, the CDR3 is TGTGCCAGCAGCTCGACAGGGGGCGCGTTCGGCTACACCTTC. This sequence encodes CASSSTGGAFGYTF.

V gene TRBV19 combines with J gene TRBJ1-5; no firm D call. The V end was cut by 4 bases, the J end by 7 bases, with 11 bases between. The CDR3 spans 13 residues. Germline V gene data show CDR1 as LNHDA and CDR2 as SQIVND (reference sequence). The CDR3 spells CASSNTAPQPQHF. In DNA form, the CDR3 reads TGTGCCAGTAGTAACACAGCACCCCAGCCCCAGCATTTT.

The chain combines TRBV28 with TRBJ1-3; D unresolved. V lost 2 bases, J lost 0 bases, and 8 bases lay in between. This CDR3 has 15 amino acids. The germline gives CDR1 MDHEN, CDR2 SYDVKM. The CDR3 sequence is CASSLGGASGNTIYF. DNA for the CDR3: TGTGCCAGCAGTTTAGGTGGAGCCTCTGGAAACACCATATATTTT. The whole variable domain, filled in from reference TRBV28 and TRBJ1-3, reads DVKVTQSSRYLVKRTGEKVFLECVQDMDHENMFWYRQDPGLGLRLIYFSYDVKMKEKGDIPEGYSVSREKKERFSLILESASTNQTSMYLCASSLGGASGNTIYFGEGSWLTVV.

V is TRBV4-1 and J is TRBJ2-5; 12 nucleotides match TRBD2. The CDR3 is 18 amino acids. Trimming cost V 0 bases and J 4 bases; bases outside gene matches: 9. Germline lookup yields CDR1 MGHRA and CDR2 YSYEKL. The CDR3 spells CASSQDRTSGVMGETQYF. The CDR3 DNA reads as TGCGCCAGCAGCCAAGATCGGACTAGCGGGGTCATGGGAGAGACCCAGTACTTC.

This chain uses TRBV18 with TRBJ1-5, with 7 nucleotides matching TRBD1. The trim removed 0 bases at V and 2 bases at J, leaving 7 bases unmatched. This CDR3 is 17 amino acids long. The germline gives CDR1 KGHSH, CDR2 LQKENI. CDR3 nucleotides: TGTGCCAGCTCACCACCAGGGACAGCCCGAGGCAATCAGCCCCAGCATTTT. It encodes CASSPPGTARGNQPQHF.

The chain carries TRBV10-1 and TRBJ2-2; 7 bases are shared with TRBD2. The CDR3 length is 16 residues. V gave up 4 bases and J gave up 0 bases; unmatched junction bases: 5. Per the germline V gene, CDR1 is WNHNN and CDR2 is SYGVQD (reference sequence). CDR3 loop: CASSAVAGANTGELFF. The CDR3 DNA reads as TGCGCCAGCAGTGCGGTAGCGGGTGCGAACACCGGGGAGCTGTTTTTT.

A single count supports this clone. The chain couples TRBV6-2 or TRBV6-3 to TRBJ1-5, with no clear D. Germline assignment: CDR1 MNHEY and CDR2 SVGEGT. Trimming removed 4 bases at V and 5 bases at J, with 9 bases between. There are 13 residues in the CDR3. CDR3 bases: TGTGCCAGCAGTTCCCCGGTAGATCAGCCCCAGCATTTT. Translation: CASSSPVDQPQHF.

This clone was counted once. The chain couples TRBV5-1 to TRBJ2-3; 11 bases are shared with TRBD2. The CDR3 contains 14 residues. Germline CDR1 is SGHRS and CDR2 is YFSETQ. V lost 2 bases to trimming and J lost 6 bases; unmatched junction nucleotides: 2. CDR3 region: CASSFSGGADTQYF. DNA of the CDR3: TGCGCCAGCAGCTTTAGCGGGGGGGCGGATACGCAGTATTTT.

The V call is TRBV29-1, the J call TRBJ2-3; maybe TRBD2 (5 bases). The CDR3 runs 11 residues. The V and J ends lost 7 bases and 6 bases respectively, with 11 bases between them. Germline V gene sequence: CDR1 SQVTM, CDR2 ANQGSEA. Written as DNA, the CDR3 is TGCAGCGCCAAAATAGCGGATACGCAGTATTTT. The encoded protein is CSAKIADTQYF.

The gene calls are TRBV11-3 and TRBJ2-5; 8 bases map to TRBD1. After removal of 1 base from V and 5 bases from J, the junction contained 12 bases not matched to a gene. This CDR3 spans 17 amino acids. Germline CDR1 is SGHNT and CDR2 is YENEEA. The CDR3 region has the DNA TGTGCCAGCAGCTTAGGAGGACAGGGCAGGTATCGTGAGACCCAGTACTTC. Translating it yields CASSLGGQGRYRETQYF.

In this sample, this clone turned up a few times. The chain recombines TRBV6-1 with TRBJ2-7; the D is unclear. Trimming pared 2 bases from V and 1 base from J, leaving 6 bases between. This CDR3 region has 13 residues. CDR1 and CDR2 (germline): MNHNS, SASEGT. The CDR3 nucleotides read TGTGCCAGCAGTGAATCTAGATCCTACGAGCAGTACTTC. Translating it yields CASSESRSYEQYF.

The J gene is TRBJ2-7, the V gene TRBV20-1; D gene uncertain. V gave up 6 bases and J gave up 3 bases, with 9 bases separating them. There are 11 residues in the CDR3. The germline CDR1 and CDR2 sequences are DFQATT and SNEGSKA (reference sequence). CDR3 protein: CSALVSYEQYF. For the CDR3, the DNA is TGCAGTGCCCTAGTAAGCTACGAGCAGTACTTC.

The genes are TRBV6-2 or TRBV6-3 and TRBJ1-1; D is unclear. Trimming cost V 5 bases and J 4 bases, with 20 bases left between them. The CDR3 sequence is 16 residues long. Looked up from germline, CDR1 is MNHEY and CDR2 is SVGEGT. This CDR3 reads CASSPRSGVWSTEAFF. DNA for the CDR3: TGTGCCAGCAGTCCCCGAAGCGGCGTATGGAGCACTGAAGCTTTCTTT.

This rearrangement joins TRBV5-1 to TRBJ2-5; no firm D call. This CDR3 comprises 12 residues. CDR1 and CDR2 (germline): SGHRS, YFSETQ. The germline V and J ends were trimmed by 2 bases and 2 bases, with 4 bases remaining between them. CDR3 in DNA: TGCGCCAGCAGCTTTTCTCAAGAGACCCAGTACTTC. Protein: CASSFSQETQYF. The entire variable domain, with the rest obtained from reference TRBV5-1 and TRBJ2-5, is as follows: KAGVTQTPRYLIKTRGQQVTLSCSPISGHRSVSWYQQTPGQGLQFLFEYFSETQRNKGNFPGRFSGRQFSNSRSEMNVSTLELGDSALYLCASSFSQETQYFGPGTRLLVL.

The V and J genes are TRBV5-6 and TRBJ2-2; 8 positions match TRBD1. Unmatched junction bases numbered 6, after V lost 5 bases and J lost 0 bases. The CDR3 is 16 residues long. From germline, CDR1 is SGHDT and CDR2 YYEEEE. This CDR3 is CASRYDRGTNTGELFF. The DNA of the CDR3 is TGTGCCAGCAGGTATGACAGGGGAACGAACACCGGGGAGCTGTTTTTT. Complete variable domain (other parts from reference TRBV5-6 and TRBJ2-2): DAGVTQSPTHLIKTRGQQVTLRCSPKSGHDTVSWYQQALGQGPQFIFQYYEEEERQRGNFPDRFSGHQFPNYSSELNVNALLLGDSALYLCASRYDRGTNTGELFFGEGSRLTVL.

This clone was picked up a small number of times. V is TRBV2 and J is TRBJ1-1, with unresolved D. This CDR3 has 14 amino acids. Germline CDR1 and CDR2: SNHLY and FYNNEI. V was pared by 3 bases and J by 13 bases, with 21 bases between. CDR3: CASSDSRSAQVDFF. In nucleotides, the CDR3 is TGTGCCAGCAGTGACTCGAGAAGCGCCCAAGTGGATTTCTTT.

This sequence joins TRBV6-1 and TRBJ2-5, with D perhaps matching TRBD2 (7 bases). Trimming cost V 7 bases and J 4 bases, with 19 bases left between them. The CDR3 has 15 amino acids. The germline CDR1 and CDR2 sequences are MNHNS and SASEGT. The chain's CDR3 is CASILSGGGGETQYF. The CDR3 bases are TGTGCCAGCATTCTCTCCGGGGGCGGGGGAGAGACCCAGTACTTC.

Here the CDR3 DNA reads TGTGCCAGCAGTTACTCGTTTCCAGGGGCCTACGAGCAGTACTTC. Encoded protein: CASSYSFPGAYEQYF. V is TRBV6-5 and J is TRBJ2-7; D is possibly TRBD1 (6 bases). The CDR3 runs to 15 residues. Trimming took off 0 bases at V and 2 bases at J, with 11 bases between the two ends. Germline V lookup: CDR1 MNHEY, CDR2 SVGAGI.